Following are 10 T cell receptor beta chains from one sample sequenced in a study of human T cells and chemical hapten exposure. Each CDR3 protein is one row after TCRdb ran MiXCR on the RACE reads. The table records tens of thousands of distinct CDR3 sequences, about 9.4% of them present only once. Time point meaning: patch test 1, 2 weeks after DPC sensitization. Treatment of the sample: therapeutic diphenylcyclopropenone sensitization with weekly scalp DPC. This specimen was whole blood, taken in connection with sensitization to the hapten diphenylcyclopropenone (DPC). The receptors were sampled from a woman aged 45-60 years with alopecia areata. Some clones in this sample may be carry-over from other donors' samples.

This clonotype was found a few times. The chain carries TRBV30 and TRBJ2-1; D is uncertain. The CDR3 runs 15 residues. Germline CDR1 reads GTSNPN; CDR2 reads SVGIG (reference sequence). Trimming left V 7 bases short and J 0 bases short, with 16 bases between. The CDR3 nucleotides are TGTGCCTCAGGCCGACTCATACCCTCCTACAATGAGCAGTTCTTC. Its translation is CASGRLIPSYNEQFF.

This clonotype was seen more than once but under ten times. This rearrangement joins TRBV24-1 to TRBJ2-1; D not certain. V gave up 4 bases and J gave up 6 bases, with 9 bases separating them. This CDR3 is built from 13 residues. Germline V gives CDR1 KGHDR, CDR2 SFDVKD. The chain's CDR3 is CATSEPLSNEQFF. In DNA, the CDR3 is TGTGCCACCAGTGAACCACTCAGCAATGAGCAGTTCTTC.

In this sample, this clonotype turned up a few times. The V gene is TRBV10-3, the J gene TRBJ2-7, with 8 bases that match TRBD2. V trimming: 10 bases; J trimming: 0 bases; junction bases outside the gene matches: 5. Germline V gene sequence: CDR1 ENHRY, CDR2 SYGVKD. The CDR3 sequence is 13 residues long. The CDR3 sequence is CASQGTSSYEQYF. The CDR3 nucleotides read TGTGCCAGCCAGGGGACTAGCTCCTACGAGCAGTACTTC.

This clonotype has only a few counts. This chain uses TRBV29-1 with TRBJ2-5; 8 positions agree with TRBD1. The CDR3 consists of 15 residues. CDR1 SQVTM and CDR2 ANQGSEA come from the germline V gene. CDR3 protein: CSSTGATGAQETQYF. CDR3 in DNA: TGCAGTTCCACCGGAGCGACAGGGGCCCAAGAGACCCAGTACTTC.

This clonotype occurred many times. The chain carries TRBV20-1 and TRBJ2-2; TRBD2 matches at 10 bases. V lost 6 bases, J lost 4 bases, and 2 bases stayed unmatched. In germline, CDR1 is DFQATT, CDR2 SNEGSKA (reference sequence). This CDR3 has 13 residues. The DNA for the CDR3 is TGCAGTGCGCGGACTAGCGGCACCGGGGAGCTGTTTTTT. Its protein product is CSARTSGTGELFF.

Only a few counts were recorded for this clonotype. The DNA for the CDR3 is TGCAGTGCTTACCAGCTAGAACTAGCCAAAAACATTCAGTACTTC. Protein product: CSAYQLELAKNIQYF. The genes are TRBV20-1 and TRBJ2-4, with unresolved D. Germline CDR1 reads DFQATT; CDR2 reads SNEGSKA (reference sequence). Trimming removed 5 bases at V and 0 bases at J, with 14 bases between. The length of the CDR3 is 15 residues.

This clonotype occurred a few times. This rearrangement joins TRBV5-1 to TRBJ2-3; perhaps TRBD1 as D (5 bases). In germline, CDR1 is SGHRS, CDR2 YFSETQ. The V gene lost 2 bases and the J gene lost 0 bases, with 10 bases spanning the gap. This CDR3 is 15 amino acids long. CDR3 loop: CASSFQTASTDTQYF. Written as DNA, the CDR3 is TGCGCCAGCAGCTTTCAGACAGCGAGCACAGATACGCAGTATTTT.

This clonotype has at least ten counts. V is TRBV19 and J is TRBJ2-3; D is uncertain. This CDR3 is 16 amino acids long. Germline loops: CDR1 LNHDA, CDR2 SQIVND (reference sequence). Trimming removed 6 bases from V and 0 bases from J, with 16 bases in between. This CDR3 reads CASSSPRTPSTDTQYF. CDR3 DNA sequence: TGTGCCAGTAGCTCCCCCAGGACCCCTAGCACAGATACGCAGTATTTT.

In its sample, this clonotype was seen a few times. The rearrangement links TRBV2 to TRBJ2-1, with TRBD2 identical over 8 bases. The ends lost 5 bases at V and 2 bases at J; junction bases unmatched: 5. The CDR3 contains 15 residues. Germline V gene data show CDR1 as SNHLY and CDR2 as FYNNEI. CDR3 residues: CASSPSGSAYNEQFF. CDR3 in DNA: TGTGCCAGCAGTCCAAGCGGGAGTGCCTACAATGAGCAGTTCTTC.

This clonotype was picked up a small number of times. This chain joins TRBV11-3 and TRBJ2-7, with 7 bases fitting TRBD1. The CDR3 runs 13 residues. V trimming: 10 bases; J trimming: 1 base; junction bases outside the gene matches: 7. CDR1 is SGHNT and CDR2 is YENEEA in the germline V gene. CDR3 sequence (DNA): TGTGCCATCGAAAGACAGGGTTCCTACGAGCAGTACTTC. This translates into CAIERQGSYEQYF. The full variable domain, in which reference TRBV11-3 and TRBJ2-7 provide the parts outside the CDR3, is EAGVVQSPRYKIIEKKQPVAFWCNPISGHNTLYWYLQNLGQGPELLIRYENEEAVDDSQLPKDRFSAERLKGVDSTLKIQPAELGDSAVYLCAIERQGSYEQYFGPGTRLTVT.